What follows is one T cell receptor beta chain and its context. This entry comes from a study of blood T cell repertoires in COVID-19. Study-level background: Samples taken during acute and convalescent COVID-19 were collected in the United States, Italy and Spain.

Per the study methods: Reference gene primer amplification yielded estimated nucleated cell counts. Sequenced by immunoSEQ multiplex PCR; TCRdb stores in-frame clones only, minus some. From that table come the V and J calls and clone size; the DNA was used to work out D and trimming. The sample has about 210,000 clones; about 86% are singletons. This CDR3 has 14 amino acids. Trimming cost V 4 bases and J 7 bases; bases outside gene matches: 2. CDR1 MNHEY and CDR2 SVGAGI come from the germline V gene. V gene TRBV6-5 combines with J gene TRBJ2-1; the match to TRBD2 covers 12 bases. Sample: peripheral blood. The source is a woman aged 50 to 65 with acute or convalescent COVID-19. The CDR3 here is CASSWTSGINEQFF. The DNA for the CDR3 is TGTGCCAGCAGTTGGACTAGCGGGATAAATGAGCAGTTCTTC.